This T cell receptor beta chain was obtained from a study of cytomegalovirus exposure and HLA in healthy donors. General study findings and limits: In an earlier analysis, productive rearrangement rates for most beta V segments clustered near 87% or 30%. In vitro checks showed that a few CMV-associated chains really do target CMV antigens. Analyses of presence and absence presupposed an approximately uniform sequencing depth across donors.

CDR1 and CDR2 (germline): MNHEY, SVGAGI. The CDR3 consists of 12 residues. The PCR ran on 60 Vbeta and 13 Jbeta primers. Authors' data handling: Approximately 11 million shared chains were among around 78 million unique TCR beta chains counted in a later analysis. Repertoires were generated with immunoSEQ multiplex PCR, while TCRdb's copy carries only in-frame clones and drops some. V and J calls plus clone size are reproduced from that table; the DNA served to infer D and trimming. In the table there are 150,000 or so clones, around 80% of which are singletons. To note about this clone: Its specificity is not known. A read error may produce the germline difference seen at one junction end.

This chain joins TRBV6-5 and TRBJ1-2; D is ambiguous. Sequencing was done on a sample of PBMCs. This TCR came from a man between 50 and 59 years old in good health and CMV-seronegative. The CDR3 loop reads CASSYGNYGYTF. DNA of the CDR3: TGTGCCAGCAGTTACGGAAACTACGGCTACACCTTC.